A single sample gave rise to the 8 T cell receptor beta chains below, sequenced in a study of identical twins. TCRdb reanalysed the 5' RACE reads using MiXCR and keeps one entry per CDR3 protein. The sample carries 120,000 to 150,000 distinct CDR3 sequences, roughly 3.5% recorded once. Input material: memory T cells sorted from blood. Receptor source: a young man in good health.

Ten or more counts support this clonotype. The chain is built from TRBV5-1 and TRBJ2-7; no firm D call. The CDR3 runs to 11 residues. Trimming cost V 4 bases and J 6 bases, with 8 bases left between them. The germline gives CDR1 SGHRS, CDR2 YFSETQ. This CDR3 is CASSVSAEQYV. The CDR3 DNA is TGCGCCAGCAGCGTAAGCGCCGAGCAGTACGTC.

This clonotype was seen ten or more times. This sequence joins TRBV5-1 and TRBJ1-4; tentatively, D is TRBD1 (6 bases). Germline lookup yields CDR1 SGHRS and CDR2 YFSETQ. This CDR3 has 16 residues. Deletions cut 1 base from V and 7 bases from J, with 17 bases between. The CDR3 loop reads CASSLIEGHQSEKLFF. CDR3 bases: TGCGCCAGCAGCTTGATTGAGGGACATCAGAGTGAAAAACTGTTTTTT.

Only a few counts were recorded for this clonotype. The CDR3 region is CAWSGSGANVLTF. Here the CDR3 DNA reads TGTGCCTGGAGTGGATCTGGGGCCAACGTCCTGACTTTC. The chain is built from TRBV30 and TRBJ2-6; D remains unclear. Germline-derived CDR1 and CDR2 are GTSNPN and SVGIG (reference sequence). Trimming shortened V by 1 base and J by 1 base, and 2 bases separated the two germline ends. CDR3 length equals 13 residues.

In this sample, this clonotype turned up many times. The chain couples TRBV5-6 to TRBJ2-7, with a possible D match to TRBD1 (6 bases). Trimming pared 7 bases from V and 3 bases from J, leaving 11 bases between. Germline CDR1 and CDR2: SGHDT and YYEEEE. This CDR3 is 12 amino acids long. CDR3 sequence: CASQIQGYEQYF. The DNA of the CDR3 is TGTGCCAGCCAAATACAGGGCTACGAGCAGTACTTC.

This clonotype was observed many times. The genes are TRBV29-1 and TRBJ1-5, with D perhaps matching TRBD1 (5 bases). Trimming took off 6 bases at V and 4 bases at J, with 13 bases between the two ends. The CDR3 runs to 13 residues. Germline lookup yields CDR1 SQVTM and CDR2 ANQGSEA. The CDR3 reads CSVLGTDNQPQHF. CDR3 sequence (DNA): TGCAGCGTGCTCGGGACGGATAATCAGCCCCAGCATTTT.

This clonotype has a count of ten or more. This chain links TRBV6-8 with TRBJ2-7; D is unclear. Trimming left V 2 bases short and J 1 base short, with 3 bases between. The CDR3 spans 12 residues. Germline loops: CDR1 MNHGY, CDR2 SAAAGT. The CDR3 DNA is TGTGCCAGCAGTTACACTTCCTACGAGCAGTACGTC. Encoded protein: CASSYTSYEQYV.

The table lists this clonotype with many counts. The chain links TRBV9 to TRBJ2-1; D is perhaps TRBD2 (5 bases). The CDR3 consists of 15 residues. Trimming pared 3 bases from V and 7 bases from J, leaving 17 bases between. Germline lookup yields CDR1 SGDLS and CDR2 YYNGEE. The CDR3 region has the DNA TGTGCCAGCAGCGCCGGTAATACCCGGGGTAATGAGCAGTTCTTC. Residues: CASSAGNTRGNEQFF.

The chain carries TRBV20-1 and TRBJ1-6; 8 bases match TRBD1. Germline CDR1 DFQATT, CDR2 SNEGSKA (reference sequence). The CDR3 has 14 amino acids. Trimming removed 6 bases from V and 8 bases from J; junction bases left unmatched: 9. CDR3 bases: TGCAGTGCATTTCCGGGACAGGTGGATTCACCCCTCCACTTT. Residues: CSAFPGQVDSPLHF.